Here is one TCR beta chain with its context. Its antigen is not identified. The sequenced template was cDNA made from the entire isolated RNA. Sequencing was performed with immunoSEQ multiplex PCR; in TCRdb, only in-frame clones are kept and a portion is missing. This table holds a few hundred thousand clones, approximately 13% found once. This entry belongs to a study of beta chain features in type 1 diabetes. The germline CDR1 and CDR2 sequences are SEHNR and FQNEAQ (reference sequence). The CDR3 consists of 14 residues. Study-wide points: In all four CD4+ subsets, TCRB CDR3 length was significantly, moderately reduced in type 1 diabetes.

Sorting of CD4+ naive, central memory, regulatory and stem cell-like memory cells was performed via CD45RO/CCR7/CD25/CD127/CD95/CD27. This chain links TRBV7-9 with TRBJ2-5; 8 positions match TRBD2. The DNA end favors TRBJ2-7, so the J call may be wrong. Sequenced sample: naive CD4+ T cells from blood. The TCR was taken from a man aged 25-40 years with type 1 diabetes. CDR3 in DNA: TGTGCCAGCAGCTCCGCCGGGGGGGCTAACGAGCAGTACTTC. Amino acids: CASSSAGGANEQYF.